The clone carrying this TCR beta chain was recorded once. Original processing notes: Reference gene primers were amplified, and this amplification served to estimate nucleated cell counts. The table came from immunoSEQ multiplex PCR; TCRdb's copy has only in-frame clones and leaves some out. The V and J calls and clone size were taken over from that table, and D and trimming were inferred from the DNA. The sample holds some 300,000 clones, 87% seen once. Participants were aged 18 to 89 years, lived in over 20 US areas, and enrolled virtually. This record comes from a study of blood T cell repertoires in COVID-19. Trimming pared 3 bases from V and 3 bases from J, leaving 8 bases between. CDR3 length equals 13 residues. Germline V gives CDR1 ENHRY, CDR2 SYGVKD.

The chain combines TRBV10-3 with TRBJ1-2; D might be TRBD1 (6 bases). Sequencing was performed on PBMCs or T cells enriched from blood (not recorded which). This TCR came from a woman in her twenties or thirties who had recovered from COVID-19. CDR3 region: CAISDNRDYGYTF. The CDR3 region has the DNA TGTGCCATCAGTGATAACAGGGACTATGGCTACACCTTC.